The clone carrying this T cell receptor beta chain was counted at least ten times. Its antigen is still unknown. The CDR3 is made up of 14 amino acids. V lost 6 bases to trimming and J lost 8 bases; unmatched junction nucleotides: 7. Germline CDR1 is MDHEN and CDR2 is SYDVKM. The source of the sample is a study of T cells in Graves' hyperthyroidism and ophthalmopathy. In the study overall: At the time of initial diagnosis and before any treatment, peripheral blood was collected.

Broader study findings: Median prediction lead before ophthalmopathy onset was roughly 6 months with the model.

Enrolled ophthalmopathy patients presented with a Clinical Activity Score of at least 3, a NOSPECS grade of at least 4, and disease duration under 3 months. Clinical symptoms, serum thyroxine and TRAb, thyroid ultrasound and orbital computed tomography were used for the diagnoses. The investigators amplified TCR beta CDR3 regions from RNA transcripts. TCR CDR3 underwent first-round RT-PCR with the HTBI primer set. TCRdb re-called the multiplex PCR reads through MiXCR, storing one row per CDR3 protein. The table lists a few hundred thousand distinct CDR3 sequences, more than 15% of them singletons. V is TRBV28 and J is TRBJ2-1; TRBD1 matches 10 bases. The clonotype was recovered from a woman between 25 and 40 years old with Graves' ophthalmopathy. Sequencing was carried out using blood. This chain's CDR3 is CASRVSTGGYEQFF. The CDR3 nucleotides read TGTGCCAGCAGGGTATCGACAGGGGGCTATGAGCAGTTCTTC.